This TCR beta chain is drawn from a study of cytomegalovirus exposure and HLA in healthy donors. With V trimmed by 1 base and J by 7 bases, 9 bases remained unmatched. CDR3 size: 16 residues. The V gene's germline CDR1 is SGDLS and CDR2 YYNGEE. It was with 60 Vbeta and 13 Jbeta primers that the PCR ran. This table comes from immunoSEQ multiplex PCR, and its TCRdb copy is limited to in-frame clones, with some not included. The sample lists roughly 150,000 clones, 70% to 85% occurring once. The V and J genes are TRBV9 and TRBJ2-2; 8 positions agree with TRBD1. The sample was PBMCs. The TCR originated in a woman between 45 and 60 years old in good health and CMV-seropositive. CDR3 in amino acids: CASSVFGTGSYGELFF. The CDR3 coding sequence is TGTGCCAGCAGCGTATTTGGGACAGGAAGCTACGGGGAGCTGTTTTTT.